The 30 T cell receptor beta chains below all came from one sample that was sequenced in a study of technical replicates of blood from a handful of donors. Generated by immunoSEQ multiplex PCR, the TCRdb table keeps only in-frame clones and is missing some. The repertoire has roughly 13,000 clones, roughly 84% of them found once; the top ten carry 11%. Sequencing was carried out using PBMCs. These receptor sequences come from a human donor in good health.

This clone appeared once. V and J are TRBV9 and TRBJ2-2; 9 nucleotides line up with TRBD2. Losses at the gene ends were 4 bases for V and 8 bases for J; bases not matched to a gene: 9. CDR3 length: 15 residues. The germline gives CDR1 SGDLS, CDR2 YYNGEE. The CDR3 spells CASSTLSGGWGELFF. The DNA for the CDR3 is TGTGCCAGCAGCACCCTTAGCGGGGGCTGGGGGGAGCTGTTTTTT.

This chain uses TRBV19 with TRBJ2-7, with TRBD2 identical over 8 bases. Germline V gene sequence: CDR1 LNHDA, CDR2 SQIVND (reference sequence). This CDR3 region has 14 residues. The V gene end was trimmed by 3 bases and the J gene end by 1 base; junction bases not matched to a gene: 2. The CDR3 reads CASSIGGGSYEQYF. The CDR3 DNA sequence: TGTGCCAGTAGTATCGGGGGGGGGTCCTACGAGCAGTACTTC.

The genes are TRBV19 and TRBJ2-7; TRBD2 aligns across 8 bases. Germline-derived CDR1 and CDR2 are LNHDA and SQIVND (reference sequence). Trimming took 5 bases from V and 2 from J; bases not matched to a gene: 5. The CDR3 is made up of 14 amino acids. In nucleotides, the CDR3 is TGTGCCAGTAGTGACGGACTAGCTGCCTACGAGCAGTACTTC. Amino acid sequence: CASSDGLAAYEQYF.

The V and J genes are TRBV19 and TRBJ1-4, with D tentatively TRBD1 (6 bases). The CDR3 extends over 16 amino acids. Trimming cost V 7 bases and J 6 bases, with 21 bases left between them. The germline CDR1 and CDR2 sequences are LNHDA and SQIVND (reference sequence). CDR3 amino acids: CASNSQQGTWDEKLFF. The CDR3 bases are TGTGCCAGTAACTCGCAACAGGGAACGTGGGATGAAAAACTGTTTTTT.

The gene calls are TRBV6-4 and TRBJ2-4, with D possibly being TRBD2 (7 bases). Per the germline V gene, CDR1 is MRHNA and CDR2 is SNTAGT. CDR3 length equals 20 residues. The V end was cut by 1 base, the J end by 0 bases, with 22 bases between. In nucleotides, the CDR3 is TGTGCCAGCAGTGACTGGGGGGGCAGGGAAGGGTTCCTAGCCAAAAACATTCAGTACTTC. Protein product: CASSDWGGREGFLAKNIQYF.

The sample holds a few counts of this clone. The rearrangement uses TRBV27 and TRBJ1-2; TRBD1 might be the D (6 bases). V lost 2 bases and J lost 4, with 20 bases in between. The CDR3 contains 17 residues. Per germline, CDR1 MNHEY and CDR2 SMNVEV (reference sequence). CDR3 nucleotides: TGTGCCAGCAGTTTAAGGTCTCGACAGGCAGGCCTCTATGGCTACACCTTC. Translation gives CASSLRSRQAGLYGYTF.

The genes are TRBV10-3 and TRBJ1-2; D is unresolved. This CDR3 is 13 amino acids long. Deletions cut 10 bases from V and 1 base from J, with 13 bases between. Per the germline V gene, CDR1 is ENHRY and CDR2 is SYGVKD. The CDR3 nucleotides are TGTGCCACCCGGGAGGGCCGTAACTATGGCTACACCTTC. This codes for CATREGRNYGYTF.

The chain links TRBV6-1 to TRBJ2-1, with 13 bases matching TRBD2. The CDR3 consists of 15 residues. The junction had 0 bases not matched to a gene; V was cut back by 1 base and J by 6 bases. Per germline, CDR1 MNHNS and CDR2 SASEGT. The CDR3 is CASSEGTSGSNEQFF. Written as DNA, the CDR3 is TGTGCCAGCAGTGAAGGGACTAGCGGGAGCAATGAGCAGTTCTTC.

This chain uses TRBV7-8 with TRBJ1-1; TRBD1 is a possible D gene (6 bases). The CDR3 sequence is 15 residues long. V lost 1 base and J lost 3, with 12 bases in between. From germline, CDR1 is SGHVS and CDR2 FQNEAQ. The CDR3 spells CASSLVGPGDTEAFF. CDR3 bases: TGTGCCAGCAGCTTAGTAGGGCCAGGGGACACTGAAGCTTTCTTT.

On this clone itself: Additional DNA sequences in this sample encode the identical CDR3. The V and J genes are TRBV19 and TRBJ2-1, with 7 bases lining up with TRBD2. CDR3 size: 17 residues. Germline lookup yields CDR1 LNHDA and CDR2 SQIVND (reference sequence). V trimming: 0 bases; J trimming: 3 bases; junction bases outside the gene matches: 8. CDR3 loop: CASSIDLASGSYNEQFF. CDR3 DNA: TGTGCCAGTAGTATAGATCTGGCTAGCGGCAGCTACAATGAGCAGTTCTTC.

This sequence joins TRBV5-1 and TRBJ1-2; D may be TRBD1 (6 bases). V dropped 0 bases and J dropped 4 bases, with 13 bases sitting between them. CDR3 length equals 15 residues. Germline loops: CDR1 SGHRS, CDR2 YFSETQ. DNA of the CDR3: TGCGCCAGCAGCTTGGCTGCAGGGGTAACCTATGGCTACACCTTC. It is translated as CASSLAAGVTYGYTF.

The chain uses TRBV10-1 and TRBJ2-1; D possibly corresponds to TRBD2 (5 bases). Trimming stripped 5 bases from V and 3 bases from J, with 8 bases between. This CDR3 is built from 13 residues. The germline V gene has CDR1 WNHNN and CDR2 SYGVQD (reference sequence). CDR3 DNA sequence: TGCGCCAGCAGTAAAGAGGGCTACAATGAGCAGTTCTTC. It is translated as CASSKEGYNEQFF.

The chain recombines TRBV11-2 with TRBJ2-1; D is unresolved. The CDR3 extends over 14 amino acids. Per germline, CDR1 SGHAT and CDR2 FQNNGV. Trimming pared 5 bases from V and 9 bases from J, leaving 17 bases between. The CDR3 here is CASSPLLRNSEQFF. CDR3 sequence (DNA): TGTGCCAGCAGCCCCCTCCTTCGTAATAGTGAGCAGTTCTTC.

V is TRBV7-2 and J is TRBJ1-2; a possible D gene is TRBD1 (5 bases). In germline, CDR1 is SGHTA, CDR2 FQGNSA. The V end lost 1 base, the J end lost 1 base, and 7 bases lay between the germline ends. The CDR3 runs 14 residues. CDR3 sequence: CASSLGTINYGYTF. The CDR3 DNA reads as TGTGCCAGCAGCTTAGGGACAATTAACTATGGCTACACCTTC.

This chain connects TRBV10-3 to TRBJ2-7; 9 bases line up with TRBD1. V shed 6 bases and J 6 bases; nucleotides not matched to a gene: 6. Per germline, CDR1 ENHRY and CDR2 SYGVKD. The CDR3 consists of 13 residues. The CDR3 sequence is CAISGTGLGEQYF. The CDR3 nucleotides are TGTGCCATCAGCGGGACAGGGTTGGGCGAGCAGTACTTC.

The table lists this clone with a few counts. This chain links TRBV28 with TRBJ1-1; no clear D gene. V dropped 4 bases and J dropped 0 bases, with 15 bases sitting between them. Germline CDR1 and CDR2: MDHEN and SYDVKM. CDR3 length equals 16 residues. The DNA for the CDR3 is TGTGCCAGCAGTTCTTCCAAGGCGGGCCTGAACACTGAAGCTTTCTTT. This translates into CASSSSKAGLNTEAFF.

This rearrangement joins TRBV12-5 to TRBJ2-1, with 10 bases matching TRBD2. Germline CDR1 LGHNT, CDR2 FRNRAP. This CDR3 region has 16 residues. J was trimmed by 15 bases and V by 4 bases; bases with no gene match: 18. CDR3 in amino acids: CASGSRTSGARGKGFF. The CDR3 DNA sequence: TGTGCTAGTGGTTCTAGGACTAGCGGCGCCCGGGGGAAGGGGTTCTTC. Full variable domain (missing parts from reference TRBV12-5 and TRBJ2-1): DARVTQTPRHKVTEMGQEVTMRCQPILGHNTVFWYRQTMMQGLELLAYFRNRAPLDDSGMPKDRFSAEMPDATLATLKIQPSEPRDSAVYFCASGSRTSGARGKGFFGPGTRLTVL.

The chain combines TRBV4-1 with TRBJ2-7; D remains unclear. Trimming pared 0 bases from V and 2 bases from J, leaving 14 bases between. In germline, CDR1 is MGHRA, CDR2 YSYEKL. The CDR3 is 16 amino acids. The DNA for the CDR3 is TGCGCCAGCAGCCAAGATGAGTCAGGAAGTCCCTACGAGCAGTACTTC. Amino acids: CASSQDESGSPYEQYF.

The CDR3, as DNA: TGTGCCAGCAGCTTAAGTGGGACTAGCAGCGAGCAGTACTTC. This codes for CASSLSGTSSEQYF. The V call is TRBV7-2, the J call TRBJ2-7; 9 bases align to TRBD2. The CDR3 length is 14 residues. Per the germline V gene, CDR1 is SGHTA and CDR2 is FQGNSA. V was clipped by 2 bases and J by 6 bases; unmatched bases: 5.

CDR3 region: CASSVSGGYDGYTF. The CDR3 DNA is TGCGCCAGCAGTGTTTCGGGGGGTTATGATGGCTACACCTTC. This chain connects TRBV10-2 to TRBJ1-2, with D maybe TRBD1 (5 bases). Germline V lookup: CDR1 WSHSY, CDR2 SAAADI. The CDR3 has 14 amino acids. V shed 4 bases and J shed 6 bases, with 15 bases lying between them.

This clone is a singleton in its sample. The chain is built from TRBV27 and TRBJ2-7; 8 bases are a match to TRBD1. The germline V gene encodes CDR1 MNHEY and CDR2 SMNVEV (reference sequence). This CDR3 is built from 15 residues. V was clipped by 6 bases and J by 2 bases; unmatched bases: 9. DNA of the CDR3: TGTGCCAGCAGGGTAGCCGGGACAGGAACCTACGAGCAGTACTTC. Translation: CASRVAGTGTYEQYF.

The gene calls are TRBV25-1 and TRBJ2-3, with D perhaps TRBD2 (5 bases). The CDR3 runs to 12 residues. The germline gives CDR1 MGHDK, CDR2 SYGVNS. The germline V and J ends were trimmed by 8 bases and 6 bases, with 12 bases remaining between them. In DNA, the CDR3 is TGTGCCAGCGGTCCACGGAGGGATACGCAGTATTTT. Protein: CASGPRRDTQYF.

The chain carries TRBV5-6 and TRBJ1-5, with D possibly being TRBD1 (5 bases). The V gene lost 0 bases and the J gene lost 8 bases, with 9 bases spanning the gap. CDR3 length: 13 amino acids. CDR1 and CDR2 from the germline V gene are SGHDT and YYEEEE. CDR3 amino acids: CASSLAGKEPQHF. The CDR3 DNA follows: TGTGCCAGCAGCTTGGCAGGGAAGGAGCCCCAGCATTTT. The whole variable domain, remainder taken from reference TRBV5-6 and TRBJ1-5, is DAGVTQSPTHLIKTRGQQVTLRCSPKSGHDTVSWYQQALGQGPQFIFQYYEEEERQRGNFPDRFSGHQFPNYSSELNVNALLLGDSALYLCASSLAGKEPQHFGDGTRLSIL.

The J gene is TRBJ2-1, the V gene TRBV27; 12 nucleotides line up with TRBD2. The CDR3 runs to 15 residues. V lost 6 bases and J lost 4; bases outside the gene matches: 4. Germline assignment: CDR1 MNHEY and CDR2 SMNVEV (reference sequence). The CDR3 sequence: CASRLLAGGYNEQFF. The CDR3 DNA reads TGTGCCAGCAGGCTACTAGCGGGGGGATACAATGAGCAGTTCTTC.

The rearrangement links TRBV7-2 to TRBJ2-7; 9 positions match TRBD2. In germline, CDR1 is SGHTA, CDR2 FQGNSA. The V gene end was trimmed by 5 bases and the J gene end by 2 bases; junction bases not matched to a gene: 4. The CDR3 is 14 residues long. The CDR3 region has the DNA TGTGCCAGCAGCCGTAGCGGGGGAGCCTACGAGCAGTACTTC. Its protein product is CASSRSGGAYEQYF. The full variable domain, with the rest looked up from reference TRBV7-2 and TRBJ2-7, is GAGVSQSPSNKVTEKGKDVELRCDPISGHTALYWYRQSLGQGLEFLIYFQGNSAPDKSGLPSDRFSAERTGGSVSTLTIQRTQQEDSAVYLCASSRSGGAYEQYFGPGTRLTVT.

This sequence joins TRBV7-9 and TRBJ2-5; D is ambiguous. The last part of the DNA fits TRBJ2-7 better; the J call may be wrong. The CDR3 runs to 14 residues. Germline CDR1 reads SEHNR; CDR2 reads FQNEAQ (reference sequence). DNA of the CDR3: TGTGCCAGCAGCTTTGGAAGCCTAAACTACGAGCAGTACTTC. Translated: CASSFGSLNYEQYF.

The chain carries TRBV6-5 and TRBJ2-1, with 8 nucleotides matching TRBD2. The CDR3 is 15 residues long. Trimming removed 2 bases from V and 4 bases from J; junction bases left unmatched: 4. The germline CDR1 and CDR2 sequences are MNHEY and SVGAGI. CDR3 nucleotides: TGTGCCAGCAGTTACCAGACTAGCGAGTACAATGAGCAGTTCTTC. Translated, it gives CASSYQTSEYNEQFF.

Here the CDR3 reads CASSFSGSYNEQFF. As DNA, the CDR3 is TGTGCCAGCAGCTTTAGCGGATCCTACAATGAGCAGTTCTTC. The V call is TRBV5-8, the J call TRBJ2-1; TRBD2 is a possible D gene (6 bases). The CDR3 totals 14 residues. Germline CDR1 and CDR2: SGHTS and YDEGEE. Trimming cost V 2 bases and J 1 base, with 7 bases left between them.

The sample holds one count of this clone. V is TRBV6-1 and J is TRBJ2-7; D not certain. The CDR3 totals 15 residues. Deletions cut 6 bases from V and 3 bases from J, with 18 bases between. From germline, CDR1 is MNHNS and CDR2 SASEGT. The CDR3 DNA follows: TGTGCCAGCAGCAACCTCCAGCCCGCAGGCTACGAGCAGTACTTC. Amino acid sequence: CASSNLQPAGYEQYF.

The chain carries TRBV27 and TRBJ2-7, with 7 bases fitting TRBD2. Germline values: CDR1 MNHEY, CDR2 SMNVEV (reference sequence). V lost 8 bases, J lost 4 bases, and 2 bases stayed unmatched. The CDR3 is 11 amino acids. The CDR3 DNA is TGTGCCAGCGGGCGGGGGTACGAGCAGTACTTC. Translation: CASGRGYEQYF.